Below are 12 T cell receptor beta chains sequenced from a single sample in a study of tumor-infiltrating lymphocytes in primary liver carcinoma (TCRdb year 2017). Without any cell sorting, total RNA and DNA were extracted together from around 18-30 mg of bulk tissue using the AllPrep DNA/RNA mini kit. The listed sequencing device is Illumina HiSeq 2500. Starting from 450 to 500 ng total RNA, TCRbeta-specific cDNA was produced by reverse transcription with a constant-region primer and ProtoScript II reverse transcriptase. Construction of the TCRbeta libraries relied on three nested rounds of multiplex PCR, following a slightly modified ARM-PCR procedure. The first two PCR rounds used multiplex TRBV1-TRBV30 forward primers with a Cbeta reverse primer, each for approximately 10 cycles. Using fastp at Q25 and MiXCR, TCRdb reprocessed the public reads and kept productive beta chains. Each CDR3 protein appears once, grouped with its most common genes and DNA. In all, the sample holds 22,000 or so distinct CDR3 sequences, and approximately 80% of those were seen once. Jointly, the top ten make up roughly 36% of the sample.

Sequences were obtained from liver tumor tissue from sampling region 2. The intended sense of this specimen's cell subset or site label: tumor region T2, inferior pole. The receptor source for this set is a woman in her 30s with primary liver carcinoma and hepatitis B virus infection.

This clonotype was found many times. The chain is built from TRBV28 and TRBJ1-3; no clear D gene. V gave up 3 bases and J gave up 4 bases, with 10 bases separating them. This CDR3 contains 14 residues. Germline V gives CDR1 MDHEN, CDR2 SYDVKM. In DNA, the CDR3 is TGTGCCAGCAGTTTGAGAGGTTCCGGAAACACCATATATTTT. This gives the protein CASSLRGSGNTIYF.

The chain links TRBV4-2 to TRBJ2-7, with 8 bases fitting TRBD1. Germline loops: CDR1 LGHNA, CDR2 YNFKEQ. The CDR3 is made up of 18 amino acids. V gave up 3 bases and J gave up 13 bases; unmatched junction bases: 26. The CDR3 DNA reads TGTGCCAGCAGCCAGGAACACCTAGAACAGGGGGGACCGCGCGATCATTACTTC. Amino acids: CASSQEHLEQGGPRDHYF.

The V call is TRBV11-3, the J call TRBJ2-1, with 10 bases fitting TRBD2. Germline assignment: CDR1 SGHNT and CDR2 YENEEA. The ends lost 8 bases at V and 8 bases at J; junction bases unmatched: 12. CDR3 size: 15 residues. Here the CDR3 reads CASGRLAGGGYEQFF. In nucleotides, the CDR3 is TGTGCCAGCGGCCGATTAGCGGGGGGTGGGTATGAGCAGTTCTTC.

For this clonotype: At one of its ends the junction is not consistent with the germline gene, which may arise from a read error. The J gene is TRBJ2-3, the V gene TRBV10-3; 7 bases line up with TRBD2. CDR3 size: 16 residues. Germline CDR1 and CDR2: ENHRY and SYGVKD. CDR3 sequence: CAISGISGVSIDTQCF. The DNA of the CDR3 is TGTGCCATCAGTGGCATCAGCGGGGTTAGCATAGATACGCAGTGTTTC.

This clonotype appeared many times. The J gene is TRBJ2-7, the V gene TRBV28; a possible D gene is TRBD2 (6 bases). CDR3 size: 14 residues. V was pared by 7 bases and J by 0 bases, with 13 bases between. Germline V gives CDR1 MDHEN, CDR2 SYDVKM. CDR3 loop: CASKRPGLSYEQYF. Written as DNA, the CDR3 is TGTGCCAGCAAACGACCGGGACTCTCCTACGAGCAGTACTTC.

Relative to its sample, this clonotype is medium-sized (0.01 to 0.1%). This chain links TRBV28 with TRBJ2-3, with 7 nucleotides matching TRBD1. CDR1 and CDR2 from the germline V gene are MDHEN and SYDVKM. This CDR3 is built from 17 residues. The V and J ends lost 3 bases and 3 bases, in that order; junction bases with no gene match: 12. CDR3 bases: TGTGCCAGCAGTTTCGCAAAACAGGGGCGATTGACAGATACGCAGTATTTT. It encodes CASSFAKQGRLTDTQYF.

CDR3 bases: TGTGCCAGAAGCGATGGGACTAGCGGGAGTTATACGCAGTATTTT. The encoded protein is CARSDGTSGSYTQYF. This chain uses TRBV7-2 with TRBJ2-3; 14 bases are a match to TRBD2. The CDR3 extends over 15 amino acids. Germline V lookup: CDR1 SGHTA, CDR2 FQGNSA. Unmatched junction bases numbered 9, after V lost 9 bases and J lost 7 bases. Full variable domain (rest looked up from reference TRBV7-2 and TRBJ2-3): GAGVSQSPSNKVTEKGKDVELRCDPISGHTALYWYRQSLGQGLEFLIYFQGNSAPDKSGLPSDRFSAERTGGSVSTLTIQRTQQEDSAVYLCARSDGTSGSYTQYFGPGTRLTVL.

As to this clonotype: This is likely a read error, given that the CDR3 carries no conserved phenylalanine or tryptophan at its end. The chain is built from TRBV11-1 and TRBJ2-7; unclear D gene. Germline lookup yields CDR1 SGHAT and CDR2 FQDESV (reference sequence). The length of the CDR3 is 13 residues. CDR3 in amino acids: CASSLEYLHDQYL. In nucleotides, the CDR3 is TGTGCCAGCAGCTTAGAATACCTCCACGACCAGTACCTC.

As for this clonotype: Lacking the conserved final phenylalanine or tryptophan, this CDR3 likely reflects a read error. J is TRBJ2-7 and V is TRBV5-1; 10 positions match TRBD2. The CDR3 extends over 15 amino acids. The germline V gene encodes CDR1 SGHRS and CDR2 YFSETQ. CDR3 in amino acids: CASSTTSGDTYEQYL. CDR3 sequence (DNA): TGTGCCAGCAGCACTACTAGCGGGGATACCTACGAGCAGTACCTC.

This clonotype occurred once. The rearrangement joins TRBV12-1 to TRBJ2-3; the listed D gene, TRBD2, was not tested against the DNA. TRBV12-1 is an annotated pseudogene. The CDR3 is 16 residues long. CDR3 loop: CANSSELAGDIDTQYF. In DNA, the CDR3 is TGTGCAAACAGCTCAGAGCTAGCGGGGGACATAGATACGCAGTATTTT.

This clonotype occurred a few times. Mismatch with germline at one junction end may stem from a read error. The chain is built from TRBV7-9 and TRBJ2-3; possibly TRBD1 for D (5 bases). The CDR3 sequence is 17 residues long. Germline V gene sequence: CDR1 SEHNR, CDR2 FQNEAQ (reference sequence). Here the CDR3 reads CASSLGHSRGSTGTQYF. CDR3 DNA: TGTGCCAGCAGCTTAGGACATTCTAGGGGTAGCACAGGTACGCAGTATTTT.

Comments on this clonotype: Compared with germline, one end of the junction differs, possibly owing to a read error. The chain couples TRBV29-1 to TRBJ2-5, with a tentative D call TRBD2 (7 bases). The CDR3 spans 13 residues. CDR1 is SQVTM and CDR2 is ANQGSEA in the germline V gene. In nucleotides, the CDR3 is TGCAGCCTTGAAGTTGGGGGGGCCGAGACCCAATATTTC. This translates into CSLEVGGAETQYF.